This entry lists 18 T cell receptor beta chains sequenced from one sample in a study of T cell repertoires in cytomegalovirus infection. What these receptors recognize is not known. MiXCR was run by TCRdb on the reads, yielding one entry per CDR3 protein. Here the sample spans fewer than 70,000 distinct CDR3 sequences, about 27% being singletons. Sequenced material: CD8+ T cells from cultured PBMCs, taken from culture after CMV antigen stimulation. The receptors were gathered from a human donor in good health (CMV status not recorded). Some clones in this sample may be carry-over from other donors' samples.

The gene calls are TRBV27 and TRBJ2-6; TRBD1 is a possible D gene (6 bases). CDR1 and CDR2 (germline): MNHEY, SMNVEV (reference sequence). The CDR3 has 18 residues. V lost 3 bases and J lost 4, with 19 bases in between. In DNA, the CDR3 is TGTGCCAGCAGTTTCCACCGGGACACCCCCCTGGGGGCCAACGTCCTGACTTTC. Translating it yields CASSFHRDTPLGANVLTF.

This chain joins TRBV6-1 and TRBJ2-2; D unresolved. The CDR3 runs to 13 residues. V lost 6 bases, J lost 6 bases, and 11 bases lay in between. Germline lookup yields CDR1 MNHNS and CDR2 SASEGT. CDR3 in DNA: TGTGCCAGCAGCCCGAGTCTGGCCGGGGAGCTGTTTTTT. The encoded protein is CASSPSLAGELFF.

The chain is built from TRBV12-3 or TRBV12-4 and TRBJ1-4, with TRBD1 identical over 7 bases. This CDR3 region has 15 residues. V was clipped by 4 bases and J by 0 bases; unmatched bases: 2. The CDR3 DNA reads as TGTGCCAGCAGTTCAGGGGGGACAACTAATGAAAAACTGTTTTTT. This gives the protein CASSSGGTTNEKLFF.

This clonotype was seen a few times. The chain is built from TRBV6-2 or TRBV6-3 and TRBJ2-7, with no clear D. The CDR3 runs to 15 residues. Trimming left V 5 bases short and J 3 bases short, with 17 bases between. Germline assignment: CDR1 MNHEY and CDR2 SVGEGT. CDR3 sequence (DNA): TGTGCCAGCAGTCCCTCAAGCGATATACTCTACGAGCAGTACTTC. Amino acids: CASSPSSDILYEQYF.

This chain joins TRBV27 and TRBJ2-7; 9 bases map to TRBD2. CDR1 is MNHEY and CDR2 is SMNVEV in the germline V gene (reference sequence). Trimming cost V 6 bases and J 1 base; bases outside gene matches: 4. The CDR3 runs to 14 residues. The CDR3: CASRLAGSSYEQYF. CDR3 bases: TGTGCCAGCAGGCTAGCGGGGAGTTCCTACGAGCAGTACTTC.

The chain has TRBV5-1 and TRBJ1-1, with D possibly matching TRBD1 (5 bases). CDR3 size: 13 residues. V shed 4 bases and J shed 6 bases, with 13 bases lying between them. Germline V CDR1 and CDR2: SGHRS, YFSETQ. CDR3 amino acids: CASSDLLGAEAFF. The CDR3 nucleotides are TGCGCCAGCAGCGATTTATTGGGGGCTGAAGCTTTCTTT.

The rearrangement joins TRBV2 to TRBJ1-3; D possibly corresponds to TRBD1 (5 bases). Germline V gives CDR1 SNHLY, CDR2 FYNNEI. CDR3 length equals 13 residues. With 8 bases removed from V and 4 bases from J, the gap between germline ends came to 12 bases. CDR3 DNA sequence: TGTGCCAGCCGGGACCATGCCGGAAACACCATATATTTT. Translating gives CASRDHAGNTIYF.

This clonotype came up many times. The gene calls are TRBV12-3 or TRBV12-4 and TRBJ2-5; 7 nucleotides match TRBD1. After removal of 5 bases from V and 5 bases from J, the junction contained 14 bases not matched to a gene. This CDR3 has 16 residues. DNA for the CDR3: TGTGCCAGCAGTATCGCCCCCGAACAGGGGCGGGAGACCCAGTACTTC. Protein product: CASSIAPEQGRETQYF.

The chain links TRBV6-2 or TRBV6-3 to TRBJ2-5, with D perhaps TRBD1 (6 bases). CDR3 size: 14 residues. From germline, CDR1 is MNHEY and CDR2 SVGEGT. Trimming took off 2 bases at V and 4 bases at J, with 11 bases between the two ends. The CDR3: CASSYEATGETQYF. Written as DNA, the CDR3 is TGTGCCAGCAGTTACGAGGCGACAGGAGAGACCCAGTACTTC.

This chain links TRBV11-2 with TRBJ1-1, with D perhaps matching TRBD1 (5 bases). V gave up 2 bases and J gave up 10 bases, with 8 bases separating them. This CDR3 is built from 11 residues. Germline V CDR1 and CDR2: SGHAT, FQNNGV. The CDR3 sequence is CASSLWDLAFF. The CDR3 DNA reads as TGTGCCAGCAGCTTATGGGACCTAGCTTTCTTT.

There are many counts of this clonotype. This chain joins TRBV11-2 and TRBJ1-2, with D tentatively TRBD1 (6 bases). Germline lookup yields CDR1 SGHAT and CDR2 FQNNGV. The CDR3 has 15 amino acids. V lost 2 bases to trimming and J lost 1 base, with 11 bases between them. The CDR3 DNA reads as TGTGCCAGCAGCTTAAGAGGACAGCATAACTATGGCTACACCTTC. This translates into CASSLRGQHNYGYTF.

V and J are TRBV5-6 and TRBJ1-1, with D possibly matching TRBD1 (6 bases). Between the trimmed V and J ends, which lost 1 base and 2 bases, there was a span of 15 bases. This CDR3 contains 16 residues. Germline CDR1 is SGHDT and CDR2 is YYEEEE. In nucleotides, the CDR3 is TGTGCCAGCAGCTTGCTGGGGGGCGGTTACAACACTGAAGCTTTCTTT. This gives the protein CASSLLGGGYNTEAFF.

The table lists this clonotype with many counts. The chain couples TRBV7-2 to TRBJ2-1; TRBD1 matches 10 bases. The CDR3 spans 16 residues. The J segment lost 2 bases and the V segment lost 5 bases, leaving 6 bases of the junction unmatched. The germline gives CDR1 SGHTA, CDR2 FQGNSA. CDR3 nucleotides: TGTGCCAGCAGCACTTGGGGACAGGGGACCTACAATGAGCAGTTCTTC. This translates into CASSTWGQGTYNEQFF.

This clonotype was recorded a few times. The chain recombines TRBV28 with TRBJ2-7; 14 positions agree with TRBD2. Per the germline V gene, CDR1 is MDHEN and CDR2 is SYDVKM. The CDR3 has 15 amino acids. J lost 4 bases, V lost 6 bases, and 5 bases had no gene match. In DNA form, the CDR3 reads TGTGCCAGCAGCCGGGGACTAGCGGGGGAGTACGAGCAGTACTTC. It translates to CASSRGLAGEYEQYF.

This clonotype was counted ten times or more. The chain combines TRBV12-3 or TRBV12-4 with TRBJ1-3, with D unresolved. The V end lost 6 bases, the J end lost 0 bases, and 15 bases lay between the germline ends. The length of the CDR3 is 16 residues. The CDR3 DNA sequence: TGTGCCAGCAGCCCCCCCCAAGTTTACTCTGGAAACACCATATATTTT. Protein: CASSPPQVYSGNTIYF.

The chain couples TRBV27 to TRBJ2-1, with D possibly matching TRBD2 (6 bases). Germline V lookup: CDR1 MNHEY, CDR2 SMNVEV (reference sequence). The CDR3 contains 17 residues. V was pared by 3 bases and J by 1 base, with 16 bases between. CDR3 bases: TGTGCCAGCAGTTTCGGCGGGCGGGGCCGTTCCTACAATGAGCAGTTCTTC. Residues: CASSFGGRGRSYNEQFF.

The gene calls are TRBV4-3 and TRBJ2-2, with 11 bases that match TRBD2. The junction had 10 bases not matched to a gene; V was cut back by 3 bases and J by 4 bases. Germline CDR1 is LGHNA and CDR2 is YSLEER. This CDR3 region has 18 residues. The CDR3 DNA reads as TGCGCCAGCAGCCAGGACATAGCGGGGGGGCGCGTCACCGGGGAGCTGTTTTTT. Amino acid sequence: CASSQDIAGGRVTGELFF.

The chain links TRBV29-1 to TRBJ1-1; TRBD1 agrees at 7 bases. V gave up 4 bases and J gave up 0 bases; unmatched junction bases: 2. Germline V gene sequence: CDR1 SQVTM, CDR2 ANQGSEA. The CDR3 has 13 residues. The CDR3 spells CSVGGTVNTEAFF. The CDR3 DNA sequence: TGCAGCGTTGGCGGGACAGTGAACACTGAAGCTTTCTTT.